A single sample is the source of the 23 T cell receptor beta chains below, sequenced in a study of beta chain features in type 1 diabetes. Reverse transcribing all isolated RNA meant expressed TCRB transcripts were sequenced. The assay was immunoSEQ multiplex PCR, and TCRdb's table has in-frame clones only and misses some. The repertoire consists of approximately 170,000 clones, with roughly 9.1% occurring once and the leading ten covering approximately 2.3%. Sequencing was carried out using central memory CD4+ T cells from blood. The receptor set was obtained from a woman in her late teens or twenties in good health.

This clone was observed once. The sample holds other DNA sequences that translate to the same CDR3. The V gene is TRBV27, the J gene TRBJ1-5, with a weak D call TRBD1 (5 bases). Germline values: CDR1 MNHEY, CDR2 SMNVEV (reference sequence). The CDR3 extends over 17 amino acids. V lost 1 base to trimming and J lost 3 bases, with 16 bases between them. CDR3 nucleotides: TGTGCCAGCAGTTTATATCCCCCGGGGGGTTCCAATCAGCCCCAGCATTTT. Translated, it gives CASSLYPPGGSNQPQHF.

This clone came up a few times. V gene TRBV5-4 combines with J gene TRBJ2-5, with TRBD1 identical over 8 bases. The CDR3 covers 14 residues. With 4 bases clipped from V and 5 bases from J, the junction kept 7 bases outside the gene matches. The germline CDR1 and CDR2 sequences are SGHNT and YYREEE (reference sequence). CDR3 in DNA: TGTGCCAGCAGCAACGACAGGGGCTCGGAGACCCAGTACTTC. This translates into CASSNDRGSETQYF.

J is TRBJ1-1 and V is TRBV29-1; a possible D gene is TRBD1 (5 bases). V gave up 4 bases and J gave up 9 bases, with 12 bases separating them. The CDR3 is 11 amino acids. Germline lookup yields CDR1 SQVTM and CDR2 ANQGSEA. The CDR3 is CSVVRAGKAFF. The CDR3 DNA reads TGCAGCGTTGTTCGGGCAGGGAAAGCTTTCTTT.

The chain joins TRBV7-9 to TRBJ1-5, with D maybe TRBD1 (6 bases). The germline V gene has CDR1 SEHNR and CDR2 FQNEAQ (reference sequence). CDR3 length: 15 amino acids. Trimming removed 3 bases from V and 2 bases from J, with 11 bases in between. The CDR3 region has the DNA TGTGCCAGCAGCTTTGGGGGCGGTCGCAATCAGCCCCAGCATTTT. This encodes CASSFGGGRNQPQHF.

This clone was detected only a few times. The rearrangement links TRBV14 to TRBJ1-1; D is ambiguous. Germline-derived CDR1 and CDR2 are SGHDN and FVKESK. The V end lost 0 bases, the J end lost 7 bases, and 12 bases lay between the germline ends. The length of the CDR3 is 14 residues. This CDR3 is CASSQESWSGEAFF. The CDR3, as DNA: TGTGCCAGCAGCCAAGAAAGTTGGAGCGGTGAAGCTTTCTTT. Supplemented by reference TRBV14 and TRBJ1-1, the full variable domain reads EAGVTQFPSHSVIEKGQTVTLRCDPISGHDNLYWYRRVMGKEIKFLLHFVKESKQDESGMPNNRFLAERTGGTYSTLKVQPAELEDSGVYFCASSQESWSGEAFFGQGTRLTVV.

The chain has TRBV5-1 and TRBJ2-3; D is possibly TRBD2 (6 bases). V shed 0 bases and J shed 4 bases, with 6 bases lying between them. Germline CDR1 is SGHRS and CDR2 is YFSETQ. There are 13 residues in the CDR3. The CDR3 reads CASSLGGADTQYF. CDR3 DNA: TGCGCCAGCAGCTTGGGGGGGGCAGATACGCAGTATTTT.

This clone was found a few times. The V and J genes are TRBV2 and TRBJ2-5; 8 bases line up with TRBD1. The CDR3 consists of 13 residues. V lost 5 bases, J lost 3 bases, and 2 bases stayed unmatched. Germline lookup yields CDR1 SNHLY and CDR2 FYNNEI. The CDR3 region is CASSPDREETQYF. The CDR3, as DNA: TGTGCCAGCAGTCCGGACAGGGAAGAGACCCAGTACTTC. The complete variable domain, with remaining parts taken from reference TRBV2 and TRBJ2-5, reads EPEVTQTPSHQVTQMGQEVILRCVPISNHLYFYWYRQILGQKVEFLVSFYNNEISEKSEIFDDQFSVERPDGSNFTLKIRSTKLEDSAMYFCASSPDREETQYFGPGTRLLVL.

There are a few counts of this clone. This rearrangement joins TRBV30 to TRBJ1-6; D is unresolved. V lost 2 bases and J lost 7, with 12 bases in between. The CDR3 length is 14 residues. Germline V gene sequence: CDR1 GTSNPN, CDR2 SVGIG (reference sequence). The DNA for the CDR3 is TGTGCCTGGAGTAAATCCGGGTTGAATTCACCCCTCCACTTT. Translation: CAWSKSGLNSPLHF.

The J gene is TRBJ1-6, the V gene TRBV10-3, with 9 bases lining up with TRBD1. This CDR3 is built from 15 residues. With V trimmed by 6 bases and J by 5 bases, 5 bases remained unmatched. Germline loops: CDR1 ENHRY, CDR2 SYGVKD. The CDR3 nucleotides are TGTGCCATCAGCCCAACAGGGGGCGATAATTCACCCCTCCACTTT. This translates into CAISPTGGDNSPLHF.

The J gene is TRBJ2-3, the V gene TRBV30; 13 nucleotides line up with TRBD2. Germline CDR1 reads GTSNPN; CDR2 reads SVGIG (reference sequence). The V gene end was trimmed by 5 bases and the J gene end by 3 bases; junction bases not matched to a gene: 11. The CDR3 spans 17 residues. This chain's CDR3 is CAWGLAGASGPTDTQYF. The CDR3 DNA reads as TGTGCCTGGGGACTAGCGGGAGCCTCTGGCCCGACAGATACGCAGTATTTT.

The chain has TRBV6-6 and TRBJ2-3; no clear D gene. Germline loops: CDR1 MNHNY, CDR2 SVGAGI (reference sequence). V lost 8 bases, J lost 0 bases, and 15 bases lay in between. The CDR3 is 15 residues long. In DNA form, the CDR3 reads TGTGCCAGCTCCTTTGAGGAGAAGAGCACAGATACGCAGTATTTT. Encoded protein: CASSFEEKSTDTQYF.

This clone came up a few times. The V gene is TRBV7-2, the J gene TRBJ2-3; perhaps TRBD2 as D (6 bases). The CDR3 consists of 15 residues. V was clipped by 5 bases and J by 0 bases, with 12 bases between them. Germline values: CDR1 SGHTA, CDR2 FQGNSA. The CDR3 DNA is TGTGCCAGCAGCCTAATAGCGGAGAGCACAGATACGCAGTATTTT. Translated: CASSLIAESTDTQYF.

This clone has a handful of counts. This rearrangement joins TRBV2 to TRBJ1-2; 7 bases are shared with TRBD1. The CDR3 totals 14 residues. Germline V lookup: CDR1 SNHLY, CDR2 FYNNEI. Trimming cost V 6 bases and J 4 bases; bases outside gene matches: 8. CDR3 loop: CASSRGGGGYGYTF. CDR3 coding DNA: TGTGCCAGCAGCCGAGGAGGGGGCGGCTATGGCTACACCTTC. Full variable domain (outside the CDR3, taken from reference TRBV2 and TRBJ1-2): EPEVTQTPSHQVTQMGQEVILRCVPISNHLYFYWYRQILGQKVEFLVSFYNNEISEKSEIFDDQFSVERPDGSNFTLKIRSTKLEDSAMYFCASSRGGGGYGYTFGSGTRLTVV.

This chain connects TRBV14 to TRBJ2-7; D might be TRBD1 (5 bases). The V and J ends lost 2 bases and 0 bases respectively, with 11 bases between them. The CDR3 spans 15 residues. CDR1 is SGHDN and CDR2 is FVKESK in the germline V gene. CDR3 sequence reads: CASSQQGLSSYEQYF. The CDR3 nucleotides are TGTGCCAGCAGCCAACAGGGCTTAAGCTCCTACGAGCAGTACTTC.

In its sample, this clone was seen a few times. The rearrangement links TRBV5-4 to TRBJ1-1; D is ambiguous. This CDR3 has 15 amino acids. Germline V lookup: CDR1 SGHNT, CDR2 YYREEE (reference sequence). The V end was cut by 5 bases, the J end by 1 base, with 15 bases between. In DNA, the CDR3 is TGTGCCAGCAGTTTGCCGGGAGATCCGAACACTGAAGCTTTCTTT. Its protein product is CASSLPGDPNTEAFF.

CDR3 residues: CASSWSGQETQYF. CDR3 DNA: TGTGCCAGCAGCTGGTCCGGGCAAGAGACCCAGTACTTC. The chain couples TRBV7-3 to TRBJ2-5; D ambiguous. CDR1 SGHTA and CDR2 FQGTGA come from the germline V gene. The V and J ends lost 4 bases and 2 bases respectively, with 8 bases between them. The CDR3 runs to 13 residues.

The rearrangement uses TRBV7-8 and TRBJ2-1; 8 positions agree with TRBD2. The CDR3 length is 15 residues. V shed 5 bases, J shed 4 bases, and the junction held 7 bases outside the gene matches. Germline V gives CDR1 SGHVS, CDR2 FQNEAQ. The CDR3 coding sequence is TGTGCCAGCAGCATCTTTAGCGGGACTTACAATGAGCAGTTCTTC. Amino acids: CASSIFSGTYNEQFF.

This clone turned up a few times. The rearrangement joins TRBV7-2 to TRBJ1-1; no clear D gene. Germline values: CDR1 SGHTA, CDR2 FQGNSA. V gave up 1 base and J gave up 13 bases, with 22 bases separating them. The CDR3 is 15 residues long. In DNA form, the CDR3 reads TGTGCCAGCAGCTTAGACCCCACTCTCGGCAGGCAATATTTCTTT. Translating it yields CASSLDPTLGRQYFF.

This clone has a count of ten or more. The chain couples TRBV30 to TRBJ1-1; possible D gene TRBD1, 6 bases. The CDR3 sequence is 13 residues long. Trimming left V 5 bases short and J 2 bases short, with 12 bases between. Germline V CDR1 and CDR2: GTSNPN, SVGIG (reference sequence). This CDR3 reads CAWETGFNTEAFF. The CDR3 DNA reads TGTGCCTGGGAGACAGGATTTAACACTGAAGCTTTCTTT. Combining the CDR3 with reference TRBV30 and TRBJ1-1 gives the whole variable domain SQTIHQWPATLVQPVGSPLSLECTVEGTSNPNLYWYRQAAGRGLQLLFYSVGIGQISSEVPQNLSASRPQDRQFILSSKKLLLSDSGFYLCAWETGFNTEAFFGQGTRLTVV.

The rearrangement joins TRBV7-2 to TRBJ1-2; D is ambiguous. The ends were cut back, 5 bases at V and 5 bases at J, with 12 bases in the middle. Germline assignment: CDR1 SGHTA and CDR2 FQGNSA. The CDR3 covers 13 residues. The CDR3 loop reads CASSPDTQYGYTF. CDR3 nucleotide sequence: TGTGCCAGCAGCCCTGACACCCAATATGGCTACACCTTC.

In its sample, this clone was seen a few times. The V call is TRBV4-1, the J call TRBJ2-7; 8 bases are shared with TRBD1. Germline V lookup: CDR1 MGHRA, CDR2 YSYEKL. The CDR3 has 15 residues. J gave up 3 bases and V 4 bases, and 8 bases lay outside the gene matches. CDR3 region: CASSPTGTGLYEQYF. In nucleotides, the CDR3 is TGCGCCAGCAGCCCCACGGGGACAGGACTCTACGAGCAGTACTTC.

The gene calls are TRBV7-3 and TRBJ2-1; TRBD2 matches 14 bases. CDR1 and CDR2 (germline): SGHTA, FQGTGA. After removal of 4 bases from V and 9 bases from J, the junction contained 2 bases not matched to a gene. This CDR3 has 14 residues. The chain's CDR3 is CASSSGTSGSEQFF. CDR3 sequence (DNA): TGTGCCAGCAGCTCTGGGACTAGCGGGAGTGAGCAGTTCTTC.

A few counts support this clone. The CDR3 sequence is CASSFSSGTDTQYF. Here the CDR3 DNA reads TGTGCCAGCAGCTTTTCAAGCGGCACAGATACGCAGTATTTT. V and J are TRBV5-4 and TRBJ2-3; D not resolved. The germline gives CDR1 SGHNT, CDR2 YYREEE (reference sequence). There are 14 residues in the CDR3. V lost 2 bases, J lost 1 base, and 8 bases lay in between.